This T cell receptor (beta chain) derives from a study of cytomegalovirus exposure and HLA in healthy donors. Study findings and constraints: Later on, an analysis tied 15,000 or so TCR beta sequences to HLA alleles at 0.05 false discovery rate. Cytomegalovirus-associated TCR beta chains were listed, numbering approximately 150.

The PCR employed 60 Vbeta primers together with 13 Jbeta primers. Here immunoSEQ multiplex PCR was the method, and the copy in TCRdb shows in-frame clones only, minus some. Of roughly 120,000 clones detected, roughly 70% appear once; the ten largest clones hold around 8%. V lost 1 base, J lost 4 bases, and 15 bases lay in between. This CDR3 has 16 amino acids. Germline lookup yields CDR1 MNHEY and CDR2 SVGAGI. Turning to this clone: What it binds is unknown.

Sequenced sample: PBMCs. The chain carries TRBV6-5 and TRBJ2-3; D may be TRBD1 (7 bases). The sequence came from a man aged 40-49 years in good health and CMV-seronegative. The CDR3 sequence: CASSYFQGGSADTQYF. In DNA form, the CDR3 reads TGTGCCAGCAGTTACTTTCAGGGGGGTAGCGCAGATACGCAGTATTTT.